The 21 T cell receptor beta chains in this list originate from one sample, sequenced in a study of CD8 T cells in ankylosing spondylitis. Study-level findings and limits: Blood from ankylosing spondylitis patients appeared to carry a characteristic roughly 8-variant TCR beta motif.

Their antigen targets remain unknown. MiXCR was run by TCRdb on the 5' RACE reads, yielding one entry per CDR3 protein. The sample carries about 750,000 distinct CDR3 sequences, over 15% recorded once. The sample taken for sequencing was blood, either unsorted or a sorted T cell fraction (not recorded which). These receptors came from a male donor with ankylosing spondylitis.

In its sample, this clonotype was seen many times. The chain has TRBV29-1 and TRBJ1-2; 12 bases are a match to TRBD1. There are 14 residues in the CDR3. CDR1 and CDR2 from the germline V gene are SQVTM and ANQGSEA. CDR3 sequence (DNA): TGCATTACGGGACAGGGGGCGAACAATGATGGCTACACCTTC. It is translated as CITGQGANNDGYTF.

The V and J genes are TRBV5-1 and TRBJ2-3; D not resolved. From germline, CDR1 is SGHRS and CDR2 YFSETQ. The CDR3 is 14 amino acids. V lost 1 base and J lost 2, with 8 bases in between. As DNA, the CDR3 is TGCGCCAGCAGCTTGTCGGATCCCACAGATACGCAGTATTTT. It is translated as CASSLSDPTDTQYF.

The sample holds a few counts of this clonotype. V and J are TRBV7-9 and TRBJ2-1, with 7 bases fitting TRBD1. CDR3 length equals 15 residues. V gave up 2 bases and J gave up 6 bases; unmatched junction bases: 7. Germline V gene sequence: CDR1 SEHNR, CDR2 FQNEAQ (reference sequence). The CDR3 region has the DNA TGTGCCAGCAGCTTAAGCACAGGGGACACCAATGAGCAGTTCTTC. Translated: CASSLSTGDTNEQFF.

This clonotype showed up just a few times. J is TRBJ2-5 and V is TRBV5-6; D not resolved. The CDR3 is 13 amino acids. Per germline, CDR1 SGHDT and CDR2 YYEEEE. V lost 0 bases to trimming and J lost 7 bases, with 10 bases between them. CDR3 region: CASSLGLGGTQYF. The CDR3, as DNA: TGTGCCAGCAGCTTGGGACTGGGTGGGACCCAGTACTTC.

This clonotype was detected ten times or more. This chain connects TRBV7-2 to TRBJ1-1, with D possibly matching TRBD1 (5 bases). The germline V gene encodes CDR1 SGHTA and CDR2 FQGNSA. V dropped 3 bases and J dropped 1 base, with 9 bases sitting between them. The CDR3 covers 14 residues. The CDR3 nucleotides are TGTGCCAGCAGCTTTCAAGGACAGAACACTGAAGCTTTCTTT. It codes for CASSFQGQNTEAFF.

In its sample, this clonotype was seen many times. The rearrangement links TRBV12-3 or TRBV12-4 to TRBJ1-2; no firm D call. The CDR3 is made up of 12 amino acids. V gave up 2 bases and J gave up 7 bases, with 8 bases separating them. The chain's CDR3 is CASSLQDLGYTF. DNA of the CDR3: TGTGCCAGCAGTTTACAGGACCTTGGCTACACCTTC.

The V and J genes are TRBV7-8 and TRBJ2-7; 8 bases are shared with TRBD2. The ends lost 5 bases at V and 3 bases at J; junction bases unmatched: 12. Germline-derived CDR1 and CDR2 are SGHVS and FQNEAQ. The CDR3 sequence is 16 residues long. The chain's CDR3 is CASSVRASGGLYEQYF. The CDR3 coding sequence is TGTGCCAGCAGCGTTAGGGCCAGCGGGGGACTCTACGAGCAGTACTTC.

In its sample, this clonotype was seen a few times. This chain connects TRBV7-8 to TRBJ1-4; TRBD1 is a possible D gene (5 bases). V was cut by 4 bases and J by 2 bases, with 11 bases left in between. The CDR3 spans 15 residues. Germline loops: CDR1 SGHVS, CDR2 FQNEAQ. The CDR3 sequence: CASSWGVGTNEKLFF. CDR3 coding DNA: TGTGCCAGCAGCTGGGGGGTGGGGACTAATGAAAAACTGTTTTTT.

The chain uses TRBV10-3 and TRBJ1-1; no firm D call. This CDR3 comprises 14 residues. The V gene's germline CDR1 is ENHRY and CDR2 SYGVKD. V was shortened by 2 bases and J by 1 base, with 8 bases between the two germline ends. CDR3: CAISEGPQNTEAFF. The CDR3 DNA sequence: TGTGCCATCAGTGAGGGGCCGCAGAACACTGAAGCTTTCTTT.

This chain uses TRBV5-1 with TRBJ2-3; TRBD1 is a possible D gene (6 bases). Germline V gene lookup returns CDR1 SGHRS and CDR2 YFSETQ. CDR3 length: 16 amino acids. Trimming pared 1 base from V and 2 bases from J, leaving 14 bases between. CDR3 nucleotide sequence: TGCGCCAGCAGCTTGTCTAGGACAGCTACCACAGATACGCAGTATTTT. Protein product: CASSLSRTATTDTQYF.

The genes are TRBV29-1 and TRBJ2-7, with D perhaps matching TRBD1 or TRBD2 (6 bases each). CDR3 length: 12 amino acids. Trimming took 7 bases from V and 0 from J, leaving 10 bases between them. CDR1 is SQVTM and CDR2 is ANQGSEA in the germline V gene. The CDR3 reads CSGGANSYEQYF. For the CDR3, the DNA is TGCAGCGGGGGGGCAAACTCCTACGAGCAGTACTTC.

This clonotype has only a few counts. The V gene is TRBV12-3 or TRBV12-4, the J gene TRBJ2-3; D is perhaps TRBD2 (7 bases). This CDR3 contains 17 residues. V lost 5 bases, J lost 3 bases, and 21 bases lay in between. The CDR3 reads CASSGSGRGAETDTQYF. CDR3 DNA sequence: TGTGCCAGCAGTGGGTCGGGACGGGGGGCCGAGACAGATACGCAGTATTTT.

This clonotype occurred a few times. V is TRBV27 and J is TRBJ2-7; D is unclear. Trimming left V 3 bases short and J 0 bases short, with 9 bases between. CDR1 and CDR2 (germline): MNHEY, SMNVEV (reference sequence). The CDR3 extends over 14 amino acids. The CDR3 region has the DNA TGTGCCAGCAGTTTCTTGGGCAGCTCCTACGAGCAGTACTTC. It yields the protein CASSFLGSSYEQYF.

This clonotype appeared a few times. The chain employs TRBV7-9 and TRBJ2-5; D unresolved. The germline V and J ends were trimmed by 5 bases and 5 bases, with 9 bases remaining between them. This CDR3 contains 12 residues. The germline V gene has CDR1 SEHNR and CDR2 FQNEAQ (reference sequence). CDR3 nucleotide sequence: TGTGCCAGCAGCACCGGATATGAGACCCAGTACTTC. It is translated as CASSTGYETQYF.

This clonotype was seen a handful of times. The rearrangement uses TRBV28 and TRBJ2-2, with unresolved D. The V and J ends lost 6 bases and 6 bases respectively, with 11 bases between them. Germline CDR1 and CDR2: MDHEN and SYDVKM. This CDR3 has 13 residues. The DNA for the CDR3 is TGTGCCAGCAGAACCTTATGGTCCGGGGAGCTGTTTTTT. Translating it yields CASRTLWSGELFF.

V and J are TRBV15 and TRBJ1-1; D is unclear. The CDR3 runs to 13 residues. V dropped 0 bases and J dropped 6 bases, with 8 bases sitting between them. Germline CDR1 and CDR2: LNHNV and YYDKDF (reference sequence). The CDR3 sequence is CATSRDLASEAFF. Here the CDR3 DNA reads TGTGCCACCAGCAGAGATCTCGCGTCTGAAGCTTTCTTT.

This clonotype has ten or more counts. The chain links TRBV3-1 to TRBJ2-7; D gene unclear. CDR3 length: 13 amino acids. Germline values: CDR1 LGHDT, CDR2 YNNKEL (reference sequence). Trimming removed 1 base from V and 1 base from J, with 5 bases in between. The DNA of the CDR3 is TGTGCCAGCAGCCAAGCCGGGTCCTACGAGCAGTACTTC. Translation: CASSQAGSYEQYF.

The chain carries TRBV9 and TRBJ2-5; the match to TRBD1 covers 7 bases. The CDR3 has 18 residues. Germline CDR1 and CDR2: SGDLS and YYNGEE. V shed 0 bases and J 2 bases; nucleotides not matched to a gene: 13. The CDR3 DNA follows: TGTGCCAGCAGCGTAGGGGCAGGGGGACAAGGGCATCAAGAGACCCAGTACTTC. Translation gives CASSVGAGGQGHQETQYF.

This clonotype was seen more than once but under ten times. This chain joins TRBV12-3 or TRBV12-4 and TRBJ1-1; no clear D gene. The CDR3 contains 11 residues. Trimming shortened V by 6 bases and J by 7 bases, and 9 bases separated the two germline ends. This CDR3 is CASRRIGEAFF. DNA of the CDR3: TGTGCCAGCAGACGCATCGGTGAAGCTTTCTTT.

The chain employs TRBV3-1 and TRBJ1-5; weak D call: TRBD1 (5 bases). This CDR3 region has 15 residues. Germline CDR1 and CDR2: LGHDT and YNNKEL (reference sequence). The ends were cut back, 5 bases at V and 4 bases at J, with 15 bases in the middle. This chain's CDR3 is CASSIGVGGNQPQHF. DNA of the CDR3: TGTGCCAGCAGCATCGGGGTCGGGGGGAATCAGCCCCAGCATTTT.

This clonotype was seen at least ten times. At one end, the junction sequence differs from germline, possibly due to a read error. The chain recombines TRBV29-1 with TRBJ2-1, with no clear D. The germline V gene encodes CDR1 SQVTM and CDR2 ANQGSEA. This CDR3 is built from 14 residues. The CDR3 spells CSVEGGPKANEQFF. CDR3 nucleotide sequence: TGCAGCGTAGAAGGCGGACCAAAGGCAAATGAGCAGTTCTTC.